This TCR beta chain was documented in a study of early T cells in non-severe SARS-CoV-2 infection. Individual cDNA molecules received unique molecular identifiers. TCRdb re-called the 5' RACE reads through MiXCR, storing one row per CDR3 protein. Of approximately 79,000 distinct CDR3 sequences listed, about 13% are singletons. J was trimmed by 3 bases and V by 2 bases; bases with no gene match: 3. CDR1 is LGHDT and CDR2 is YNNKEL in the germline V gene (reference sequence). The CDR3 loop spans 16 amino acids. The sequencing input was whole blood. J is TRBJ2-3 and V is TRBV3-1; 12 positions match TRBD2. The TCR was taken from an adult who was a healthcare worker with PCR-confirmed SARS-CoV-2 infection or an uninfected control (not recorded which). CDR3 in amino acids: CASSQTLAGGTDTQYF. Here the CDR3 DNA reads TGTGCCAGCAGCCAAACTCTAGCGGGAGGGACAGATACGCAGTATTTT.